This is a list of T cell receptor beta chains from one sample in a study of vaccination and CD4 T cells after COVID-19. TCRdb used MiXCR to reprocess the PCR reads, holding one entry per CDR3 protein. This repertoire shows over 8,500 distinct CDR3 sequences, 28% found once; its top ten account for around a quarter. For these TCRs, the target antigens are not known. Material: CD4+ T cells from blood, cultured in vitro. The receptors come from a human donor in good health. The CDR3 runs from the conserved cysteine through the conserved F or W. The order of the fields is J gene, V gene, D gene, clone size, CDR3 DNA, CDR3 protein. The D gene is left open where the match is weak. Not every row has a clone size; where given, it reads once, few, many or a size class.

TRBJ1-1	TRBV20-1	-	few	TGCAGTGCAGCTACTGCGGGGGCTGAAGCTTTCTTT	CSAATAGAEAFF
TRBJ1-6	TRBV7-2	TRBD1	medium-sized	TGTGCCAGCAGCCCGGACAGGGTTATCTCACCCCTCCACTTT	CASSPDRVISPLHF
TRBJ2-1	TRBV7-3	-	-	TGTGCCAGCAGCTCTCGCGGCAATGAGCAGTTCTTC	CASSSRGNEQFF
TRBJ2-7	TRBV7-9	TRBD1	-	TGTGCCAGCAGTGCACCGGGACAGGCGGCCTACGAGCAGTACTTC	CASSAPGQAAYEQYF
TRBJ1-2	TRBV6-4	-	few	TGTGCCAGCAGTGACCCACCACAGAACTATGGCTACACCTTC	CASSDPPQNYGYTF
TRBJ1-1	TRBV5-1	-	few	TGCGCCAGCAGCCCCCTGGGAGGTAACACTGAAGCTTTCTTT	CASSPLGGNTEAFF
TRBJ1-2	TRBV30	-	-	TGTGCCTGGGGAGAATACAACTATGGCTACACCTTC	CAWGEYNYGYTF
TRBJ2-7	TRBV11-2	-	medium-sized	TGTGCCAGCAGCTTAGGACAGTACGACTACGAGCAGTACTTC	CASSLGQYDYEQYF
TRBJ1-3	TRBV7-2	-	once	TGTGCCAGCAGCTTAGTCGGGTTCGACATGGTGAACACCATATATTTT	CASSLVGFDMVNTIYF
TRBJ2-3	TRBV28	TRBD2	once	TGTGCCAGCAGTACGGGTAGCGGGAATACAGATACGCAGTATTTT	CASSTGSGNTDTQYF
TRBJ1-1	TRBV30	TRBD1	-	TGTGCCTGGAAGGGGGCCGCCATGAACACTGAAGCTTTCTTT	CAWKGAAMNTEAFF
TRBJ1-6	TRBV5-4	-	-	TGTGCCAGCAGCTTTTCAGGGAAAGGATCACCCCTCCACTTT	CASSFSGKGSPLHF